These T cell receptor beta chains were read from a single sample in a study of blood T cells in healthy people across ages. TCRdb called the 5' RACE reads again in MiXCR, with one record for every CDR3 protein. The sample carries around 940,000 distinct CDR3 sequences, roughly 50% recorded once. The material sequenced was blood. These receptors were obtained from a woman between 55 and 75 years old in good health. CDR3s include the opening cysteine and the closing phenylalanine or tryptophan. The D gene is left open where the match is weak. Not every row has a clone size; where given, it reads once, few, many or a size class.

>TRBV3-1|-|-|TRBJ2-5
TGTGCCAGCAGCCCACCTAGAAGAGGGGGTTTAGAGACCCTGTACTTC
CASSPPRRGGLETLYF
>TRBV4-2|-|-|TRBJ2-5
TGTGCCAGCAGCCAATCCGACAGCTTTGAGACCCAGTACTTC
CASSQSDSFETQYF
>TRBV10-3|TRBD2|-|TRBJ2-7
TGTGCCATCAGTGAGCCCGACGCGGGGGGCGTACTTCACGAGCAGTACTTC
CAISEPDAGGVLHEQYF
>TRBV20-1|-|few|TRBJ1-2
TGCAGTGCCACGGACGTAGCCTATGGCTACACCTTC
CSATDVAYGYTF
>TRBV7-8|TRBD2|-|TRBJ2-1
TGTGCCAGCAGCTTACTTGGCAGCGGGAATTCCTATGAGCAGTTCTTC
CASSLLGSGNSYEQFF
>TRBV28|TRBD1|-|TRBJ1-2
TGTGCCAGCAGTCTCCGGACAGGGACCTATGGCTACACCTTC
CASSLRTGTYGYTF
>TRBV29-1|TRBD1|many|TRBJ2-7
TGCAGCGTCGGACAGGGTTTCTACGAGCAGTACTTC
CSVGQGFYEQYF
>TRBV3-1|-|-|TRBJ1-1
TGTGCCAGCAGCCAAGATACTATCCAGGGTGAAGCTTTCTTT
CASSQDTIQGEAFF
>TRBV20-1|-|-|TRBJ2-3
TGCAGTGCGTCGCATGGGGAGTCCACAGATACGCAGTATTTT
CSASHGESTDTQYF
>TRBV4-2|TRBD2|-|TRBJ2-7
TGTGCCAGCAGCCAAGAACCCAGCGGGGGATACAATGAGCAGTACTTC
CASSQEPSGGYNEQYF
>TRBV7-2|-|few|TRBJ2-3
TGTGCCAGCAGCTCAGAGGGGGTCCCTACCGCAACGCAGTATTTT
CASSSEGVPTATQYF
>TRBV7-9|-|-|TRBJ2-1
TGTGCCCAGCGGTCTGGGGATGAGCAGTTCTTC
CAQRSGDEQFF
>TRBV29-1|-|-|TRBJ1-1
TGCAGCGTCGCAACACCCGGGACAAAAGCTTTCTTT
CSVATPGTKAFF
>TRBV20-1|TRBD2|-|TRBJ2-3
TGCAGTGCTAGAGGATCCCTGACTAGCGGGAAAACAGATACGCAGTATTTT
CSARGSLTSGKTDTQYF
>TRBV14|-|-|TRBJ2-6
TGTGCCAGCAGCCAAGGTATCGGCGTCCTGACTTTC
CASSQGIGVLTF
>TRBV6-2/TRBV6-3|-|-|TRBJ2-4
TGTGCCAGCAGTAAGGACAGAAGCAAAAACATTCAGTACTTC
CASSKDRSKNIQYF
>TRBV29-1|TRBD2|-|TRBJ2-2
TGCAGCGGTACGGGGGGGTTCACCGGGGAGCTGTTTTTT
CSGTGGFTGELFF
>TRBV7-8|TRBD1|once|TRBJ2-1
TGTGCCAGCAGCTTACGGGACAGACAGGGGTCCTACAATGAGCAGTTCTTC
CASSLRDRQGSYNEQFF
>TRBV27|TRBD2|-|TRBJ2-5
TGTGCCAGCAGTTTCCCCGGGACTAGCGTGAATGAGCAGTACTTC
CASSFPGTSVNEQYF
>TRBV6-5|TRBD1|few|TRBJ2-1
TGTGCCAGCAGTTACCAGGACAGGGAGTCCGGCAATGAGCAGTTCTTC
CASSYQDRESGNEQFF
>TRBV11-2|-|few|TRBJ2-5
TGTGCCAGCAGCTTAGCCCCCCCGACTCGTTACCAAGAGACCCAGTACTTC
CASSLAPPTRYQETQYF
>TRBV20-1|-|-|TRBJ2-1
TGCAGTGCTAGAGATGGGAGAGGCTACAATGAGCAGTTCTTC
CSARDGRGYNEQFF
>TRBV5-5|TRBD1|-|TRBJ2-7
TGTGCCAGCAGACAGGGACAGGGACTCTACAAGCAGTACTTC
CASRQGQGLYKQYF
>TRBV7-6|-|-|TRBJ1-4
TGTGCCAGCAGCTTAGTGGGGAACCCAGAAAAACTGTTTTTT
CASSLVGNPEKLFF
>TRBV29-1|-|many|TRBJ2-1
TGCAGCGTTGAGACGGCCACCTACAATGAGCAGTTCTTC
CSVETATYNEQFF
>TRBV12-3/TRBV12-4|-|-|TRBJ2-3
TGTGCCAGCAGTTTCGCGTCTGTACGGCGCCTCACAGGTACGCAGTATTTT
CASSFASVRRLTGTQYF
>TRBV20-1|-|-|TRBJ2-5
TGCAGTGCCCTTTCACCCGAGACCCAGTACTTC
CSALSPETQYF
>TRBV6-1|-|-|TRBJ2-1
TGTGCCAGCAGTGAAAGGTCGGCGGTTGTGGATGAGCAGTTCTTC
CASSERSAVVDEQFF
>TRBV6-5|TRBD2|-|TRBJ2-7
TGTGCCAGCAGTTACAGATTAGCGGGAGAGGGTGAGAAGGGTACCTCCTACGAGCAGTACTTC
CASSYRLAGEGEKGTSYEQYF
>TRBV21-1|-|few|TRBJ2-1
TGTGCCAGACCGGGACCAACTAACAATGAGCAGTTCTTC
CARPGPTNNEQFF
>TRBV7-9|-|-|TRBJ2-5
TGTGCCAGCAGCTTAGAAGCCCCCGAGACCCAGTACTTC
CASSLEAPETQYF
>TRBV27|TRBD1|-|TRBJ2-1
TGTGCCAGCAGTTTTTCTTGGGACAGGGGGCCCTACAATGAGCAGTTCTTC
CASSFSWDRGPYNEQFF
>TRBV28|-|-|TRBJ1-5
TGTGCCAGCAGTCCCGAGAATCAGCCCCAGCATTTT
CASSPENQPQHF
>TRBV9|-|-|TRBJ1-6
TGTGCCAGCACCAAACCGGGTTCACCCCTCCACTTT
CASTKPGSPLHF
>TRBV5-1|TRBD2|-|TRBJ2-7
TGCGCCAGCGGCCCGGGACTAGGCTACGAGCAGTACTTC
CASGPGLGYEQYF
>TRBV7-3|TRBD2|-|TRBJ2-3
TGTGCCAGCAGCTTAGGGTTAGCGGGAGAAAGGATCGGGCAGTATTTT
CASSLGLAGERIGQYF
>TRBV5-1|-|-|TRBJ2-7
TGCGCCTGCAGCTCCCACAGAGACCTCTCCTACGAGCAGTACTTC
CACSSHRDLSYEQYF